This is a list of T cell receptor beta chains from one sample in a study of healthy donors' naive CD4 and CD8 T cells. Each CDR3 protein is one row after TCRdb ran MiXCR on the reads. This table has roughly 200,000 distinct CDR3 sequences, under 85% appearing once. The sample comprised naive CD4+ and CD8+ T cells sorted from blood, pooled from several donors. These receptors all stem from a pool of human donors in good health; the sample pools cells from several healthy donors. Each CDR3 is given with its conserved first and last residue. A D gene is named only where the DNA matches it firmly. Clone size is stated in some rows and not others, as once, few, many or a class when expanded.

abundance: -; j_gene: TRBJ1-2; d_gene: TRBD1; len: 15; v_gene: TRBV27; CDR3aa: CASSPRDRGNYGYTF; CDR3nt: TGTGCCAGCAGCCCACGGGACAGGGGGAACTATGGCTACACCTTC
abundance: -; j_gene: TRBJ1-1; d_gene: -; len: 16; v_gene: TRBV29-1; CDR3aa: CSVALQLRRGDTEAFF; CDR3nt: TGCAGCGTTGCCTTACAGTTACGTCGGGGAGACACTGAAGCTTTCTTT
abundance: -; j_gene: TRBJ1-2; d_gene: -; len: 12; v_gene: TRBV28; CDR3aa: CASSSPVSSYTF; CDR3nt: TGTGCCAGCAGTTCCCCAGTTTCCAGCTACACCTTC
abundance: few; j_gene: TRBJ1-1; d_gene: -; len: 14; v_gene: TRBV19; CDR3aa: CASTPNPGNTEAFF; CDR3nt: TGTGCCAGTACCCCAAACCCTGGGAACACTGAAGCTTTCTTT
abundance: -; j_gene: TRBJ2-7; d_gene: -; len: 10; v_gene: TRBV25-1; CDR3aa: CASSLGEQYF; CDR3nt: TGTGCCAGCTCTCTGGGAGAGCAGTACTTC
abundance: -; j_gene: TRBJ2-6; d_gene: TRBD1; len: 15; v_gene: TRBV6-6; CDR3aa: CASRHQGAGANVLTF; CDR3nt: TGTGCCAGCAGACACCAGGGGGCTGGGGCCAACGTCCTGACTTTC
abundance: -; j_gene: TRBJ2-1; d_gene: -; len: 16; v_gene: TRBV6-2/TRBV6-3; CDR3aa: CASSSHGGSSYNEQFF; CDR3nt: TGTGCCAGCAGTTCCCATGGCGGGTCGTCCTACAATGAGCAGTTCTTC
abundance: -; j_gene: TRBJ1-1; d_gene: -; len: 13; v_gene: TRBV29-1; CDR3aa: CSVTPGLSTEAFF; CDR3nt: TGCAGCGTAACCCCGGGATTGAGCACTGAAGCTTTCTTT
abundance: -; j_gene: TRBJ1-6; d_gene: -; len: 16; v_gene: TRBV7-6; CDR3aa: CASSPMPGSYNSPLHF; CDR3nt: TGTGCCAGCAGCCCGATGCCGGGCTCCTATAATTCACCCCTCCACTTT
abundance: -; j_gene: TRBJ1-6; d_gene: -; len: 14; v_gene: TRBV10-3; CDR3aa: CAISPTGKGSPLHF; CDR3nt: TGTGCCATCAGCCCAACAGGGAAAGGTTCACCCCTCCACTTT
abundance: -; j_gene: TRBJ1-1; d_gene: TRBD1; len: 13; v_gene: TRBV6-6; CDR3aa: CASDQDRVTEAFF; CDR3nt: TGTGCCAGCGATCAAGACAGGGTAACTGAAGCTTTCTTT
abundance: -; j_gene: TRBJ1-5; d_gene: -; len: 14; v_gene: TRBV2; CDR3aa: CASSEARTVQPQHF; CDR3nt: TGTGCCAGCAGTGAAGCCCGAACAGTTCAGCCCCAGCATTTT
abundance: -; j_gene: TRBJ1-1; d_gene: -; len: 13; v_gene: TRBV7-2; CDR3aa: CASSSEPAAEAFF; CDR3nt: TGTGCCAGCAGCTCGGAACCCGCGGCTGAAGCTTTCTTT
abundance: -; j_gene: TRBJ2-1; d_gene: -; len: 14; v_gene: TRBV5-6; CDR3aa: CASSLSGHNNEQFF; CDR3nt: TGTGCCAGCAGCTTGTCCGGGCACAACAATGAGCAGTTCTTC
abundance: few; j_gene: TRBJ2-1; d_gene: TRBD2; len: 15; v_gene: TRBV19; CDR3aa: CASSVGTSGYNEQFF; CDR3nt: TGTGCCAGTAGTGTAGGGACTAGCGGATACAATGAGCAGTTCTTC
abundance: -; j_gene: TRBJ2-1; d_gene: -; len: 15; v_gene: TRBV12-3/TRBV12-4; CDR3aa: CASSRTASSYNEQFF; CDR3nt: TGTGCCAGCAGTAGGACAGCCAGCTCCTACAATGAGCAGTTCTTC
abundance: -; j_gene: TRBJ2-1; d_gene: -; len: 14; v_gene: TRBV19; CDR3aa: CASNREIDYNEQFF; CDR3nt: TGTGCCAGTAATCGGGAGATAGACTACAATGAGCAGTTCTTC
abundance: -; j_gene: TRBJ1-5; d_gene: -; len: 16; v_gene: TRBV19; CDR3aa: CASSLTRQLLDQPQHF; CDR3nt: TGTGCCAGTAGTTTAACCAGACAGCTCCTTGATCAGCCCCAGCATTTT
abundance: -; j_gene: TRBJ1-1; d_gene: -; len: 13; v_gene: TRBV20-1; CDR3aa: CSAPRQVNTEAFF; CDR3nt: TGCAGTGCTCCCCGACAGGTGAACACTGAAGCTTTCTTT
abundance: -; j_gene: TRBJ2-3; d_gene: TRBD1; len: 15; v_gene: TRBV6-1; CDR3aa: CASSVTGGLTDTQYF; CDR3nt: TGTGCCAGCAGTGTAACAGGGGGACTCACAGATACGCAGTATTTT
abundance: few; j_gene: TRBJ2-1; d_gene: -; len: 11; v_gene: TRBV29-1; CDR3aa: CTLVQSNEQFF; CDR3nt: TGCACTCTGGTCCAGAGCAATGAGCAGTTCTTC
abundance: -; j_gene: TRBJ1-6; d_gene: TRBD1; len: 14; v_gene: TRBV5-6; CDR3aa: CASSFGQGGSPLHF; CDR3nt: TGTGCCAGCAGCTTCGGACAGGGGGGTTCACCCCTCCACTTT
abundance: -; j_gene: TRBJ2-1; d_gene: TRBD1; len: 13; v_gene: TRBV7-2; CDR3aa: CASSFSRDREQFF; CDR3nt: TGTGCCAGCAGCTTCTCCCGGGACAGGGAGCAGTTCTTC
abundance: few; j_gene: TRBJ2-7; d_gene: -; len: 15; v_gene: TRBV11-2; CDR3aa: CASSLGSGQSYEQYF; CDR3nt: TGTGCCAGCAGCTTAGGTTCGGGACAATCCTACGAGCAGTACTTC
abundance: -; j_gene: TRBJ1-3; d_gene: -; len: 13; v_gene: TRBV29-1; CDR3aa: CSVEQGLGNTIYF; CDR3nt: TGCAGCGTAGAACAGGGTCTTGGAAACACCATATATTTT
abundance: -; j_gene: TRBJ2-5; d_gene: -; len: 12; v_gene: TRBV5-6; CDR3aa: CASSLGRETQYF; CDR3nt: TGTGCCAGCAGCTTGGGACGAGAGACCCAGTACTTC
abundance: -; j_gene: TRBJ2-3; d_gene: -; len: 12; v_gene: TRBV11-1; CDR3aa: CASSLAADTQYF; CDR3nt: TGTGCCAGTAGCTTGGCCGCAGATACGCAGTATTTT
abundance: -; j_gene: TRBJ2-1; d_gene: -; len: 15; v_gene: TRBV11-3; CDR3aa: CASSFSSGTNNEQFF; CDR3nt: TGTGCCAGCAGCTTTTCCAGCGGGACAAACAATGAGCAGTTCTTC
abundance: few; j_gene: TRBJ2-7; d_gene: -; len: 11; v_gene: TRBV20-1; CDR3aa: CSARVSYEQYF; CDR3nt: TGCAGTGCTAGGGTTTCCTACGAGCAGTACTTC
abundance: -; j_gene: TRBJ1-1; d_gene: -; len: 13; v_gene: TRBV19; CDR3aa: CASSILMNTEAFF; CDR3nt: TGTGCCAGTAGTATCCTTATGAACACTGAAGCTTTCTTT
abundance: few; j_gene: TRBJ2-3; d_gene: TRBD2; len: 15; v_gene: TRBV27; CDR3aa: CASRDTLAVTDTQYF; CDR3nt: TGTGCCAGCAGAGATACACTAGCGGTTACAGATACGCAGTATTTT
abundance: -; j_gene: TRBJ1-2; d_gene: -; len: 15; v_gene: TRBV29-1; CDR3aa: CSVQNRLVTSYGYTF; CDR3nt: TGCAGCGTTCAGAACAGGCTAGTGACGAGCTATGGCTACACCTTC
abundance: -; j_gene: TRBJ1-1; d_gene: -; len: 14; v_gene: TRBV5-1; CDR3aa: CASSFDRRGTEAFF; CDR3nt: TGCGCCAGCAGCTTCGACAGGCGAGGGACTGAAGCTTTCTTT
abundance: -; j_gene: TRBJ2-7; d_gene: TRBD1; len: 14; v_gene: TRBV4-1; CDR3aa: CASSQDRGQREQYF; CDR3nt: TGCGCCAGCAGCCAAGACAGGGGGCAAAGGGAGCAGTACTTC
abundance: once; j_gene: TRBJ1-1; d_gene: -; len: 15; v_gene: TRBV11-2; CDR3aa: CASSLDFGTQLEAFF; CDR3nt: TGTGCCAGCAGCTTAGATTTCGGGACTCAGTTAGAAGCTTTCTTT
abundance: -; j_gene: TRBJ2-7; d_gene: TRBD1; len: 12; v_gene: TRBV30; CDR3aa: CAGTGGPYEQYF; CDR3nt: TGTGCCGGGACAGGGGGCCCCTACGAGCAGTACTTC
abundance: -; j_gene: TRBJ2-1; d_gene: -; len: 18; v_gene: TRBV7-3; CDR3aa: CASSLNAIRDWNYNEQFF; CDR3nt: TGTGCCAGCAGCCTAAACGCAATTCGGGACTGGAACTACAATGAGCAGTTCTTC